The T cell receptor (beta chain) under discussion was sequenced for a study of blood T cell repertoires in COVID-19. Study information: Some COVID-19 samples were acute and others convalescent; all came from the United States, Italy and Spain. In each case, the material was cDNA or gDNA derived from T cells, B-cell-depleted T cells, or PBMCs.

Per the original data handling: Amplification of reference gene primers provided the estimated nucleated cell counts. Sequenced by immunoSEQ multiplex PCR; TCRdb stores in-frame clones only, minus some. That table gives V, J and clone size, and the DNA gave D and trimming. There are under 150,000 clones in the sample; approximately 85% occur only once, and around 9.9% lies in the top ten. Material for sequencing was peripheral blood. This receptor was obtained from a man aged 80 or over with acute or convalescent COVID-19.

The CDR3 DNA follows: TGTGCCAGTAGTCCAATGACAGGGTCTTACTCACCCCTCCACTTT. It is translated as CASSPMTGSYSPLHF. The chain couples TRBV19 to TRBJ1-6; 7 bases align to TRBD1. The CDR3 spans 15 residues. The germline V gene encodes CDR1 LNHDA and CDR2 SQIVND (reference sequence). After removal of 5 bases from V and 10 bases from J, the junction contained 11 bases not matched to a gene.